A selection of T cell receptor beta chains follows, all from one sample in a study of cytomegalovirus exposure and HLA in healthy donors. Clones were sequenced by immunoSEQ multiplex PCR, and TCRdb holds only the in-frame ones, with some missing. The table records some 130,000 clones, nearly 80% of them present only once. The sample taken for sequencing was PBMCs. These receptors came from a man aged 30 to 39 in good health and CMV-seronegative. Both conserved end residues are part of each CDR3.

V gene	J gene	CDR3 protein
TRBV5-4	TRBJ2-2	CASSPGGPDTGELFF
TRBV5-5	TRBJ1-1	CASSLVGGQLNTEAFF
TRBV5-1	TRBJ2-1	CASSLFRTSPEQFF
TRBV7-8	TRBJ1-1	CATARMNTEAFF
TRBV4-3	TRBJ1-2	CASSRNRQGFNYGYTF
TRBV5-1	TRBJ1-3	CASSSTRTGFSGNTIYF
TRBV5-4	TRBJ1-1	CASSSPSDTEAFF
TRBV7-8	TRBJ2-7	CASSSRLAGGKTYEQYF
TRBV7-2	TRBJ2-5	CASSLLTTTETQYF
TRBV4-3	TRBJ1-2	CASSQDLGPRVLYGYTF
TRBV9	TRBJ1-2	CASSVEQGYGYTF
TRBV7-9	TRBJ1-1	CSSSPRDRGAFF
TRBV6-5	TRBJ2-7	CASSSPSSGDYEQYF
TRBV2	TRBJ2-7	CASTGPGETHSYEQYF
TRBV13	TRBJ2-7	CASSTGGSYEQYF
TRBV10-3	TRBJ2-7	CAISVPDSSYEQYF
TRBV2	TRBJ1-1	CASSEFRGGPDRAFF
TRBV9	TRBJ1-6	CASSVARDSWYNSPLHF
TRBV11-3	TRBJ1-1	CASSLGGDRNTEAFF
TRBV5-1	TRBJ2-2	CASSLRQGDTGELFF